The clone carrying this TCR beta chain was observed a handful of times. This specimen comes from a study of CD8+ T cells in alopecia areata. The researchers isolated CD4+ and CD8+ T cells from PBMCs by sorting. V lost 6 bases and J lost 3, with 16 bases in between. The CDR3 has 14 residues. Germline loops: CDR1 SGHDT, CDR2 YYEEEE. Reverse transcribed after extraction, RNA yielded cDNA as the sequencing template. TCRdb keeps only in-frame clones here, not all; method: immunoSEQ multiplex PCR. Here the sample spans 200,000 or so clones, around 50% being singletons. The specimen was CD8+ T cells sorted from blood. This clonotype was sampled from a human donor in good health. The gene calls are TRBV5-6 and TRBJ2-7; D call uncertain. The CDR3 DNA follows: TGTGCCAGCACCTTCAAGTCCAGCGTCTACGAGCAGTACTTC. It translates to CASTFKSSVYEQYF.